The 27 T cell receptor beta chains below come from one sample, sequenced in a study of blood T cells in healthy people across ages. Through a sample-barcoded 5' primer and a J-beta primer mix, a second PCR was run for roughly 6 to 12 cycles. Each CDR3 protein is one row after TCRdb ran MiXCR on the 5' RACE reads. The sample includes 2 million or so distinct CDR3 sequences, around half seen only once; the top ten take approximately 2.1%. The source material was blood. These receptors came from a woman in her thirties or forties in good health.

The chain recombines TRBV7-2 with TRBJ2-3; 7 nucleotides match TRBD2. In germline, CDR1 is SGHTA, CDR2 FQGNSA. CDR3 length equals 17 residues. Trimming cost V 5 bases and J 2 bases; bases outside gene matches: 13. The CDR3 spells CASSPRPGLTHTDTQYF. The CDR3 DNA follows: TGTGCCAGCAGCCCTCGTCCGGGACTAACTCACACAGATACGCAGTATTTT.

For this clonotype: An end of the junction does not agree with germline; a read error may underlie this. This rearrangement joins TRBV7-6 to TRBJ2-2; TRBD1 is a possible D gene (6 bases). There are 15 residues in the CDR3. Germline V gene lookup returns CDR1 SGHVS and CDR2 FNYEAQ. This chain's CDR3 is CASNLAGQLTGELFF. The CDR3 region has the DNA TGTGCCAGCAACTTAGCTGGACAGTTAACCGGGGAGCTGTTTTTT.

The rearrangement uses TRBV20-1 and TRBJ2-3, with D perhaps TRBD2 (5 bases). The CDR3 has 12 residues. Germline CDR1 is DFQATT and CDR2 is SNEGSKA (reference sequence). V was trimmed by 6 bases and J by 4 bases, leaving 11 bases between them. The CDR3 loop reads CSADSGSDTQYF. For the CDR3, the DNA is TGCAGTGCGGACTCGGGATCAGATACGCAGTATTTT.

This clonotype was seen only a few times. The CDR3 DNA sequence: TGCGCCAGCAGCCAAGATAGGGGGCCACCGTCCTACACCTTC. This encodes CASSQDRGPPSYTF. The chain has TRBV4-3 and TRBJ1-2; 7 positions match TRBD1. V gave up 0 bases and J gave up 10 bases; unmatched junction bases: 8. Germline assignment: CDR1 LGHNA and CDR2 YSLEER. The CDR3 covers 14 residues.

V is TRBV24-1 and J is TRBJ2-5, with D perhaps given as TRBD1 or TRBD2 (5 bases each). This CDR3 spans 14 amino acids. Trimming removed 3 bases at V and 5 bases at J, with 12 bases between. The V gene's germline CDR1 is KGHDR and CDR2 SFDVKD. The CDR3 region has the DNA TGTGCCACCAGTGATCCAGGGAGTCGGGAGACCCAGTACTTC. Translation: CATSDPGSRETQYF.

V and J are TRBV28 and TRBJ2-7, with 9 bases matching TRBD1. CDR1 is MDHEN, CDR2 SYDVKM, per germline. The CDR3 has 18 amino acids. The V gene end was trimmed by 5 bases and the J gene end by 0 bases; junction bases not matched to a gene: 14. The CDR3 nucleotides are TGTGCCAGCAGTAAAGACAGGGGGGGACTTAAGAGCTCCTACGAGCAGTACTTC. Residues: CASSKDRGGLKSSYEQYF.

The V gene is TRBV6-2 or TRBV6-3, the J gene TRBJ2-1; 8 bases agree with TRBD1. The CDR3 is made up of 13 amino acids. Germline lookup yields CDR1 MNHEY and CDR2 SVGEGT. After removal of 6 bases from V and 6 bases from J, the junction contained 4 bases not matched to a gene. The CDR3 here is CASRRRGRNEQFF. Written as DNA, the CDR3 is TGTGCCAGCAGGCGCAGGGGGCGCAATGAGCAGTTCTTC.

J is TRBJ2-7 and V is TRBV5-8, with no clear D. V was cut by 4 bases and J by 2 bases, with 13 bases left in between. From germline, CDR1 is SGHTS and CDR2 YDEGEE. The CDR3 runs to 14 residues. CDR3 region: CASSVHGNTYEQYF. DNA for the CDR3: TGTGCCAGCAGCGTGCATGGGAACACCTACGAGCAGTACTTC.

This chain connects TRBV7-2 to TRBJ1-2; 9 bases agree with TRBD1. The CDR3 length is 15 residues. With V trimmed by 1 base and J by 6 bases, 6 bases remained unmatched. CDR1 and CDR2 (germline): SGHTA, FQGNSA. The CDR3 DNA follows: TGTGCCAGCAGCTTAGACGTTGGGACAGGGAATGGCTACACCTTC. Its protein is CASSLDVGTGNGYTF.

The V gene is TRBV7-2, the J gene TRBJ2-5; no clear D. This CDR3 comprises 13 residues. V was clipped by 5 bases and J by 5 bases, with 12 bases between them. Germline V gene sequence: CDR1 SGHTA, CDR2 FQGNSA. CDR3 amino acids: CASSVFGWETQYF. The CDR3 nucleotides read TGTGCCAGCAGCGTATTCGGGTGGGAGACCCAGTACTTC.

This clonotype was observed a handful of times. J is TRBJ2-7 and V is TRBV20-1, with 8 bases lining up with TRBD1. Per germline, CDR1 DFQATT and CDR2 SNEGSKA (reference sequence). V lost 1 base, J lost 1 base, and 3 bases stayed unmatched. This CDR3 has 14 residues. The DNA for the CDR3 is TGCAGTGCTAGAGGAACAGGGGGATCCTACGAGCAGTACTTC. This translates into CSARGTGGSYEQYF.

A few counts support this clonotype. The rearrangement joins TRBV6-5 to TRBJ2-1; 8 bases match TRBD2. The J segment lost 8 bases and the V segment lost 2 bases, leaving 11 bases of the junction unmatched. The CDR3 spans 16 residues. The V gene's germline CDR1 is MNHEY and CDR2 SVGAGI. Written as DNA, the CDR3 is TGTGCCAGCAGTTACGGAGGGACTAGTGTACAAGATGAGCAGTTCTTC. Amino acids: CASSYGGTSVQDEQFF.

This clonotype occurred a few times. This chain connects TRBV27 to TRBJ2-3, with D perhaps being TRBD1 or TRBD2 (5 bases each). Germline V CDR1 and CDR2: MNHEY, SMNVEV (reference sequence). Trimming took 6 bases from V and 0 from J, leaving 13 bases between them. The CDR3 consists of 15 residues. The DNA for the CDR3 is TGTGCCAGCAGCAAAGAGGGACGGAGCACAGATACGCAGTATTTT. It codes for CASSKEGRSTDTQYF.

This clonotype showed up just a few times. J is TRBJ2-5 and V is TRBV7-2; D unresolved. The J call could be wrong; TRBJ2-7 is a better fit for the DNA end. This CDR3 is 13 amino acids long. The germline V gene has CDR1 SGHTA and CDR2 FQGNSA. CDR3 sequence (DNA): TGTGCCAGCAGCTTACAGAGCCGCTACGAGCAGTACTTC. Encoded protein: CASSLQSRYEQYF.

This sequence joins TRBV6-2 or TRBV6-3 and TRBJ1-6; tentative D call: TRBD1 (6 bases). V lost 2 bases, J lost 7 bases, and 18 bases lay in between. This CDR3 spans 17 amino acids. The germline V gene has CDR1 MNHEY and CDR2 SVGEGT. The CDR3 DNA sequence: TGTGCCAGCAGTTACCCCACGACCCGACAGGAGAATTCACCCCTCCACTTT. It translates to CASSYPTTRQENSPLHF.

This clonotype was seen once. The V gene is TRBV7-2, the J gene TRBJ1-1; TRBD1 aligns across 9 bases. Germline V gene lookup returns CDR1 SGHTA and CDR2 FQGNSA. CDR3 size: 14 residues. V dropped 4 bases and J dropped 12; count of bases not matched to a gene: 12. CDR3 in DNA: TGTGCCAGCAGCTCCACCACAGGGGGCGGTCTATCTTTCTTT. It translates to CASSSTTGGGLSFF.

This clonotype has a handful of counts. The CDR3 DNA reads TGTGCCAGCAGCTTAACGACAGGGGGCGGAATTCATGGCTACACCTTC. The encoded protein is CASSLTTGGGIHGYTF. This chain links TRBV7-6 with TRBJ1-2; TRBD1 matches at 10 bases. This CDR3 is 16 amino acids long. Germline V gene lookup returns CDR1 SGHVS and CDR2 FNYEAQ. The ends lost 2 bases at V and 6 bases at J; junction bases unmatched: 9.

The rearrangement joins TRBV2 to TRBJ2-3; TRBD1 agrees at 7 bases. CDR3 length: 13 residues. V shed 8 bases and J 2 bases; nucleotides not matched to a gene: 4. Germline V gene lookup returns CDR1 SNHLY and CDR2 FYNNEI. CDR3 region: CASQGTVTDTQYF. The CDR3 DNA follows: TGTGCCAGCCAAGGGACAGTCACAGATACGCAGTATTTT.

The chain has TRBV29-1 and TRBJ1-5, with D unclear. The CDR3 totals 12 residues. The ends were cut back, 4 bases at V and 9 bases at J, with 13 bases in the middle. Germline CDR1 is SQVTM and CDR2 is ANQGSEA. CDR3 residues: CSVAEVVGPQHF. CDR3 coding DNA: TGCAGCGTTGCAGAGGTAGTTGGGCCCCAGCATTTT.

V gene TRBV7-2 combines with J gene TRBJ1-2, with D unresolved. V was cut by 5 bases and J by 7 bases, with 17 bases left in between. Germline V lookup: CDR1 SGHTA, CDR2 FQGNSA. This CDR3 region has 14 residues. The CDR3 sequence is CASSGEGSGRGYTF. The CDR3 nucleotides are TGTGCCAGCAGCGGGGAGGGTAGCGGTCGTGGCTACACCTTC.

For the CDR3, the DNA is TGTGCCAGCACTCCTCAGGGGGTCGGAACAGATACGCAGTATTTT. It codes for CASTPQGVGTDTQYF. The chain has TRBV6-5 and TRBJ2-3; 7 nucleotides match TRBD1. The CDR3 runs to 15 residues. Looked up from germline, CDR1 is MNHEY and CDR2 is SVGAGI. V shed 7 bases, J shed 3 bases, and the junction held 10 bases outside the gene matches.

The CDR3 loop reads CASSLVGTGSFTEAFF. CDR3 in DNA: TGTGCCAGCAGCTTAGTAGGGACAGGGTCGTTCACTGAAGCTTTCTTT. The chain joins TRBV7-2 to TRBJ1-1; 9 nucleotides line up with TRBD1. Germline V gene data show CDR1 as SGHTA and CDR2 as FQGNSA. The V gene end was trimmed by 1 base and the J gene end by 4 bases; junction bases not matched to a gene: 7. This CDR3 spans 16 amino acids.

This clonotype showed up just a few times. The chain links TRBV10-1 to TRBJ1-5; 10 positions match TRBD1. Looked up from germline, CDR1 is WNHNN and CDR2 is SYGVQD (reference sequence). The junction had 17 bases not matched to a gene; V was cut back by 6 bases and J by 3 bases. The CDR3 is 19 amino acids. This chain's CDR3 is CASSPRQGAFEIDNQPQHF. Here the CDR3 DNA reads TGCGCCAGCAGCCCCAGACAGGGGGCATTTGAGATTGACAATCAGCCCCAGCATTTT.

A few counts support this clonotype. This chain links TRBV4-3 with TRBJ2-1; maybe TRBD2 (6 bases). This CDR3 is built from 16 residues. V shed 0 bases and J shed 2 bases, with 11 bases lying between them. CDR1 and CDR2 from the germline V gene are LGHNA and YSLEER. CDR3 DNA: TGCGCCAGCAGCCAAGAGGCGGGGAGGACCTACAATGAGCAGTTCTTC. Protein: CASSQEAGRTYNEQFF.

The chain recombines TRBV29-1 with TRBJ2-7; TRBD1 might be the D (6 bases). The CDR3 covers 16 residues. Germline-derived CDR1 and CDR2 are SQVTM and ANQGSEA. V lost 0 bases and J lost 7, with 22 bases in between. The DNA for the CDR3 is TGCAGCGTTGAAGACCCGGGTGCAGGGGCGGACAATGAGCAGTACTTC. This sequence encodes CSVEDPGAGADNEQYF.

This chain connects TRBV28 to TRBJ1-2; TRBD1 is a possible D gene (5 bases). The CDR3 has 11 amino acids. V was cut by 7 bases and J by 8 bases, with 11 bases left in between. Per the germline V gene, CDR1 is MDHEN and CDR2 is SYDVKM. The CDR3 protein is CASTGVGGYTF. The DNA of the CDR3 is TGTGCCAGCACGGGGGTCGGGGGCTACACCTTC.

This clonotype showed up just once. The junction shows a germline mismatch at one end, possibly a read error. The chain employs TRBV5-1 and TRBJ2-5; TRBD1 matches at 7 bases. This CDR3 contains 15 residues. The germline V gene encodes CDR1 SGHRS and CDR2 YFSETQ. CDR3 DNA sequence: TGCGTCAGCAGTTCTGACCCGACAGGGTTGGAGACCCAGTACTTC. Its protein is CVSSSDPTGLETQYF. Combining the CDR3 with reference TRBV5-1 and TRBJ2-5 gives the whole variable domain KAGVTQTPRYLIKTRGQQVTLSCSPISGHRSVSWYQQTPGQGLQFLFEYFSETQRNKGNFPGRFSGRQFSNSRSEMNVSTLELGDSALYLCVSSSDPTGLETQYFGPGTRLLVL.